The 10 T cell receptor beta chains below all came from one sample that was sequenced in a study of blood T cell repertoires in COVID-19. Assay: immunoSEQ multiplex PCR; the TCRdb copy retains only in-frame clones and omits some. The sample holds 200,000 to 300,000 clones, around 89% seen once. Sequenced material: peripheral blood. Receptor source: a man in his sixties who had recovered from COVID-19.

This chain connects TRBV12-5 to TRBJ2-3; 14 bases agree with TRBD2. The V gene's germline CDR1 is LGHNT and CDR2 FRNRAP. This CDR3 has 16 amino acids. Losses at the gene ends were 1 base for V and 4 bases for J; bases not matched to a gene: 1. The CDR3 sequence is CASGLGLAGGADTQYF. The DNA for the CDR3 is TGTGCTAGTGGTTTGGGACTAGCGGGGGGGGCAGATACGCAGTATTTT.

The chain joins TRBV30 to TRBJ2-5; D perhaps matches TRBD2 (7 bases). Between the trimmed V and J ends, which lost 8 bases and 5 bases, there was a span of 18 bases. CDR1 and CDR2 from the germline V gene are GTSNPN and SVGIG (reference sequence). The CDR3 loop spans 13 amino acids. CDR3 coding DNA: TGTGCCGGGGGGGGGCCGAGATGGGAGACCCAGTACTTC. Its protein is CAGGGPRWETQYF. The full variable domain, in which reference TRBV30 and TRBJ2-5 provide the parts outside the CDR3, is SQTIHQWPATLVQPVGSPLSLECTVEGTSNPNLYWYRQAAGRGLQLLFYSVGIGQISSEVPQNLSASRPQDRQFILSSKKLLLSDSGFYLCAGGGPRWETQYFGPGTRLLVL.

In DNA form, the CDR3 reads TGTGCCAGTAGTATAGGCAGCGGAGAGACCCAGTACTTC. This codes for CASSIGSGETQYF. This chain joins TRBV19 and TRBJ2-5, with D perhaps matching TRBD2 (5 bases). V was shortened by 1 base and J by 4 bases, with 7 bases between the two germline ends. Germline V gives CDR1 LNHDA, CDR2 SQIVND (reference sequence). The CDR3 spans 13 residues.

CDR3 bases: TGTGCCAGCAGGACTAGCACAGATACGCAGTATTTT. This gives the protein CASRTSTDTQYF. This sequence joins TRBV6-6 and TRBJ2-3, with D uncertain. This CDR3 is 12 amino acids long. Between the trimmed V and J ends, which lost 6 bases and 0 bases, there was a span of 4 bases. CDR1 MNHNY and CDR2 SVGAGI come from the germline V gene (reference sequence).

This clone appeared a few times. J is TRBJ2-5 and V is TRBV6-4, with D possibly TRBD2 on 5 matching bases. Trimming took 2 bases from V and 7 from J, leaving 8 bases between them. The CDR3 extends over 12 amino acids. Germline CDR1 MRHNA, CDR2 SNTAGT. The CDR3 DNA follows: TGTGCCAGCAGTGACGAGGGCGGGACCCAGTACTTC. Its protein product is CASSDEGGTQYF.

This clone appeared once. The chain links TRBV5-1 to TRBJ1-4; 9 positions match TRBD1. Trimming took 5 bases from V and 0 from J; bases not matched to a gene: 5. Looked up from germline, CDR1 is SGHRS and CDR2 is YFSETQ. The CDR3 is 16 residues long. CDR3 nucleotide sequence: TGCGCCAGCAGTACGGGACAGGGCCCAACTAATGAAAAACTGTTTTTT. Amino acid sequence: CASSTGQGPTNEKLFF.

The chain recombines TRBV19 with TRBJ2-1; 7 bases match TRBD2. Germline V gene data show CDR1 as LNHDA and CDR2 as SQIVND (reference sequence). The CDR3 has 14 amino acids. CDR3 sequence reads: CVGEGPSSYNEQFF. CDR3 DNA sequence: TGTGTAGGGGAGGGGCCGAGCTCCTACAATGAGCAGTTCTTC.

This clone was counted a single time. The V gene is TRBV5-1, the J gene TRBJ1-2; D is perhaps TRBD1 (5 bases). Trimming shortened V by 2 bases and J by 10 bases, and 15 bases separated the two germline ends. Germline loops: CDR1 SGHRS, CDR2 YFSETQ. The CDR3 has 13 amino acids. CDR3 sequence (DNA): TGCGCCAGCAGCTTTGCGCAGGGAGGGGCCTACACCTTC. Protein: CASSFAQGGAYTF.

This clone was detected only once. The chain joins TRBV2 to TRBJ2-7, with D unclear. The V gene lost 1 base and the J gene lost 2 bases, with 6 bases spanning the gap. Germline loops: CDR1 SNHLY, CDR2 FYNNEI. The CDR3 is 13 residues long. The CDR3 is CASSEDSTYEQYF. CDR3 coding DNA: TGTGCCAGCAGTGAAGACTCGACCTACGAGCAGTACTTC.

The chain combines TRBV9 with TRBJ1-3, with 9 bases identical to TRBD1. V lost 0 bases to trimming and J lost 0 bases; unmatched junction nucleotides: 7. The CDR3 has 18 amino acids. From germline, CDR1 is SGDLS and CDR2 YYNGEE. This chain's CDR3 is CASSVGRTGAPSGNTIYF. CDR3 coding DNA: TGTGCCAGCAGCGTAGGTAGGACAGGGGCTCCCTCTGGAAACACCATATATTTT.